This T cell receptor beta chain is from a study of OX40 agonist ivuxolimab in advanced cancers. As for the study in general: Patients took ivuxolimab, an agonistic anti-OX40 (CD134) antibody. Checkpoint inhibitors had been given previously to about 38% of patients.

This CDR3 is built from 12 residues. V was pared by 1 base and J by 6 bases, with 6 bases between. CDR1 is SGHTA, CDR2 FQGNSA, per germline. This table comes from immunoSEQ multiplex PCR, and its TCRdb copy is limited to in-frame clones, with some not included. The sample lists about 82,000 clones, over 65% occurring once. This sample comprised CD4+ or CD8+ T cells sorted from blood, obtained in a trial of the OX40 agonist ivuxolimab. The chain couples TRBV7-2 to TRBJ2-5; D not resolved. This receptor was obtained from an adult with an advanced solid tumor such as melanoma, head and neck, liver or kidney cancer. DNA for the CDR3: TGTGCCAGCAGCTTAGAGCTGAAGACCCAGTACTTC. As protein: CASSLELKTQYF.